This T cell receptor beta chain was observed in a study of cytomegalovirus exposure and HLA in healthy donors. In the study overall: An earlier analysis identified some 110 million unique TCR beta sequences in about 170 million T cells. The study's findings and limits: Several of the most significant clusters appeared linked to common viral pathogens, based on a later analysis.

PCR amplification relied on 60 Vbeta primers (plus 13 Jbeta primers). Method: immunoSEQ multiplex PCR; TCRdb's copy keeps in-frame clones and lacks some. The sample lists about 160,000 clones, over 80% occurring once. This CDR3 has 14 amino acids. Germline-derived CDR1 and CDR2 are GTSNPN and SVGIG (reference sequence). After removal of 1 base from V and 11 bases from J, the junction contained 7 bases not matched to a gene. Remarks on this clone: The antigen is not known.

What was sequenced was PBMCs. This clonotype was obtained from a boy aged 2 to 10 in good health and CMV-seronegative. The chain is built from TRBV30 and TRBJ1-6; 8 bases are shared with TRBD1. The CDR3 DNA is TGTGCCTGGAGTGCAGGGGGCGCAGGGGCACCCCTCCACTTT. The encoded protein is CAWSAGGAGAPLHF. Combining the CDR3 with reference TRBV30 and TRBJ1-6 gives the whole variable domain SQTIHQWPATLVQPVGSPLSLECTVEGTSNPNLYWYRQAAGRGLQLLFYSVGIGQISSEVPQNLSASRPQDRQFILSSKKLLLSDSGFYLCAWSAGGAGAPLHFGNGTRLTVT.